This T cell receptor (beta chain) was sequenced during a study of shared clonotypes between healthy human individuals (dated by TCRdb to about 2020). Regarding the research as a whole: The cohort included three men and two women between 18 and 49 years of age. For each donor, three plates each were used for CD4 naive and CD4 memory, two plates were used for CD8 naive, and one plate was used for CD8 memory. To estimate repertoire size and how much clonotypes are shared between individuals, the study performed deep sequencing of blood TCR repertoires from roughly five healthy adults. Libraries were prepared and TCR repertoires were sequenced by different laboratories using diverse techniques, in order to increase sequencing depth and limit assay-specific biases. Each donor's leukapheresis produced roughly between roughly 0.85 and 9.5 billion PBMCs.

The donors were healthy, HIV-negative adults with no recently reported acute infections or vaccinations. Every donor was a Caucasian adult living in Nashville, Tennessee, USA. Magnetic negative selection was used to enrich CD4+ T cells, after which naive cells were positively selected on CD45RA and the negative fraction became the memory subset. After blood collection by leukapheresis, PBMCs were isolated using Ficoll-Histopaque density gradient centrifugation and then cryopreserved in the vapor phase of liquid nitrogen. Analytical flow cytometry was used to check the purity and quantity of every magnetically sorted T cell population. From each sorted fraction, genomic DNA was isolated and quantified by UV absorbance on a Nanodrop 2000c. About this clone itself: There is no known antigen for this receptor. No base quality information exists; no much larger clone differs at one position. Other DNA sequences within the sample encode an identical CDR3.

Using the deep immunoSEQ assay, multiplex PCR amplified TCR CDR3 regions from genomic DNA. Genomic DNA extracted from each cell subset was distributed evenly over all wells of several immunoSEQ 96-well plates, and each plate served as one replicate. For sorted subsets, each replicate PCR was loaded with 200 ng genomic DNA, equivalent to approximately 27,000 T cell genomes. Purified libraries were quantified with a Qubit 3.0 fluorometer, sized on a Bioanalyzer 2100, and re-quantified with the KAPA Library Quantification kit. Each immunoSEQ 96-well plate was sequenced on its own single-read 150-cycle Illumina NextSeq 550 flow cell. In the authors' own workflow: Because only junctional sequences without quality scores were contained in the immunoSEQ output, filtering matching that applied to full-length reads could not be performed. Sequences were annotated with PyIR, a Python wrapper for IgBLAST v1.9, using IMGT germline references to assign V/J genes and CDR3. Reads with weak V/J assignments (E-value above 1e-6), missing CDR3, stop codons, out-of-frame junctions, or ambiguous translated residues were removed. V3J clonotypes were defined as sequences sharing the same inferred V gene, J gene, and CDR3 amino acid sequence. To compute the percentage overlap between repertoires, the number of shared unique clonotypes was divided by the size of the smaller repertoire. Repertoire richness was assessed with RTK rarefaction, the Chao1 estimator, and Recon v2.1 estimates of unobserved clonotypes. For all TCRbeta clonotypes obtained by the gDNA method from a handful of donors, generation probabilities were computed with OLGA. The source is immuneACCESS, and TCRdb retained only in-frame sequences with V and J called. Part of the clones is not carried over; for the studies checked, unresolved V genes explain less than half of this, and the remainder is unexplained. The V and J calls and clone size come from that table; D and trimming were worked out from the DNA. The sample data list some 1,600,000 clones, and 95% to 99% of these were observed just once. The top ten constitute roughly 0.45% of the sample.

Study-level results and caveats: Estimated clonotype richness was generally larger for naive than for memory subsets. The small number of donors limited the genetic and exposure-history diversity represented. Incomplete sequencing was indicated by rarefaction of sorted-subset datasets, despite the large sequencing depth. Sampling was restricted to blood, and TCR repertoires in tissues likely differ from the TCR repertoires found in blood. Compared with non-shared clonotypes, the clonotypes found in all four sorted-subset donors had higher generation probabilities. Sharing across a handful of donors was observed for approximately 5% of naive CD4, 3% to 3.5% of naive CD8, over 2% of memory CD4, and roughly 0.4% of memory CD8 clonotypes. Pairwise subsampling led to the expectation that sequencing depth would affect the degree of clonotype sharing among donors.

CDR1 and CDR2 are drawn from the germline V gene: SNHLY, FYNNEI. V is trimmed back by 6 bases and J by 1 base, and the junction contains 2 bases that no gene match accounts for. From cysteine to phenylalanine, the CDR3 is 13 amino acids long. The entry retains the CDR3 DNA only, 39 bases that are in frame from base 1. The material sequenced was naive CD4+ T cells sorted from blood. What the cell subset or site label conveys for this sample: CD45RA+ positively selected. The sequence derives from a man aged 30 to 45 in good health. In this chain, TRBV2 is recombined with TRBJ2-5, with 7 bases aligning to TRBD1. The bases are TGTGCCAGCAGAAGGGACAGCCAAGAGACCCAGTACTTC. Its protein product is CASRRDSQETQYF.